The clone carrying this T cell receptor (beta chain) was observed many times. This record belongs to a study of neurological immune-mediated disorders. MiXCR was run by TCRdb on the 5' RACE reads, yielding one entry per CDR3 protein. The sample carries approximately 48,000 distinct CDR3 sequences, 2.5% to 3.5% recorded once. The trim removed 5 bases at V and 5 bases at J, leaving 10 bases unmatched. CDR1 and CDR2 (germline): MNHNS, SASEGT. This CDR3 region has 15 residues. The source material was PBMCs. This clonotype was sampled from a woman aged 45 to 65 with multiple sclerosis. The rearrangement uses TRBV6-1 and TRBJ2-7; 9 bases are a match to TRBD1. CDR3 in amino acids: CASSRRDREIHEQYV. CDR3 DNA: TGTGCCAGCAGTCGACGGGACAGGGAAATCCACGAGCAGTACGTC.